A selection of T cell receptor beta chains follows, all from one sample in a study of CXCR3-negative and CXCR3-positive naive CD8 T cells. TCRdb reprocessed the 5' RACE reads and reports one entry per CDR3 protein, with no DNA. The sample includes about 92,000 distinct CDR3 sequences. Sequences were obtained from naive CXCR3- CD8+ T cells from blood. All receptors derive from a human donor in good health. Some clones in this sample may be carry-over from other donors' samples. Both conserved end residues are part of each CDR3. The order of the fields is J gene, V gene, CDR3 protein.

>TRBJ2-7|TRBV7-9
CASSTQRGDYEQYF
>TRBJ2-7|TRBV2
CASSEKGWSYEQYF
>TRBJ2-7|TRBV7-2
CASSLGLAGGSYEQYF
>TRBJ2-7|TRBV9
CASSPGFISAYEQYF
>TRBJ2-3|TRBV6-5
CASSWGQGKGTDTQYF
>TRBJ2-1|TRBV4-3
CASSQETDAYNEQFF
>TRBJ2-7|TRBV5-5
CASSLEPGGYEQYF
>TRBJ1-1|TRBV19
CASSIGLTNTEAFF
>TRBJ1-5|TRBV6-2/TRBV6-3
CASSYSWTAGDQHF
>TRBJ2-7|TRBV27
CASSPVEGASYEQYF
>TRBJ2-7|TRBV28
CASSRPGLAAISSYEQYF
>TRBJ2-5|TRBV7-6
CASSWSETQYF